These 2 T cell receptor beta chains were all obtained from the same sample, sequenced in a study of blood T cell repertoires in COVID-19. Repertoires were generated with immunoSEQ multiplex PCR, while TCRdb's copy carries only in-frame clones and drops some. Altogether over 110,000 clones are present, roughly three quarters being singletons, with the ten largest covering 1.9%. Sequenced: peripheral blood. The receptors shown here come from a woman aged 55-70 years with acute or convalescent COVID-19.

The rearrangement joins TRBV5-1 to TRBJ2-1; TRBD2 matches 10 bases. Trimming cost V 4 bases and J 5 bases; bases outside gene matches: 6. The CDR3 is 15 residues long. In germline, CDR1 is SGHRS, CDR2 YFSETQ. The CDR3 coding sequence is TGCGCCAGCAGCCCGCTAGCGGGAGAAAACAATGAGCAGTTCTTC. It is translated as CASSPLAGENNEQFF.

This rearrangement joins TRBV7-9 to TRBJ1-4; 8 bases are a match to TRBD1. Germline trimming cut 4 bases from V and 8 bases from J; bases unmatched to any gene: 6. Germline V CDR1 and CDR2: SEHNR, FQNEAQ (reference sequence). The CDR3 totals 14 residues. CDR3 in amino acids: CASSSDREREKLFF. The CDR3 nucleotides are TGTGCCAGCAGCTCGGACAGGGAACGGGAAAAACTGTTTTTT. Full variable domain (rest looked up from reference TRBV7-9 and TRBJ1-4): DTGVSQNPRHKITKRGQNVTFRCDPISEHNRLYWYRQTLGQGPEFLTYFQNEAQLEKSRLLSDRFSAERPKGSFSTLEIQRTEQGDSAMYLCASSSDREREKLFFGSGTQLSVL.